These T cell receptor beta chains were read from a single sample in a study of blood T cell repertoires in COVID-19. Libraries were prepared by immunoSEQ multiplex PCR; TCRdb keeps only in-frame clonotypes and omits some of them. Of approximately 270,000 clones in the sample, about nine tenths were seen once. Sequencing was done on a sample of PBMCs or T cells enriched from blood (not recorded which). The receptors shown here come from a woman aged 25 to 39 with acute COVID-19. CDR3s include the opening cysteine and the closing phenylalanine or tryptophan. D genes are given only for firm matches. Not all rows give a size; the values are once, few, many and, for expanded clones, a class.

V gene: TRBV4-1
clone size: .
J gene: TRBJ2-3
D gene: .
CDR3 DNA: TGCGCCAGCAGCCCCGAGGGAGGTACGCAGTATTTT
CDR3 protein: CASSPEGGTQYF

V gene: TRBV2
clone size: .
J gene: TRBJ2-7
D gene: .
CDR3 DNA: TGTGCCAGCAAGCTCCTAGCGAGCCCCTACGAGCAGTACTTC
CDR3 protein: CASKLLASPYEQYF

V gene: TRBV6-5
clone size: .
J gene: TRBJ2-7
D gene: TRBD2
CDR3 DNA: TGTGCCAGCAGTCACCCGGGGGGGCGGTCGGACTTC
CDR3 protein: CASSHPGGRSDF

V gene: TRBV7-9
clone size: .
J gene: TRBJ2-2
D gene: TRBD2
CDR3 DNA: TGTGCCAGCAGCTCCCCCCTTGGTCTAGCGGGGAACACCGGGGAGCTGTTTTTT
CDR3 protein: CASSSPLGLAGNTGELFF

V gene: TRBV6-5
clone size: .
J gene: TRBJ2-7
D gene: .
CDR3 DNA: TGTGCCAGCAGTTCACCGGGAGAGCAGTACTTC
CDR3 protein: CASSSPGEQYF

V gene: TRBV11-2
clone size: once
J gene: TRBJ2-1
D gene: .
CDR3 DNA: TGTGCCAGCAGCTTAAACGGGGTACCCTACAATGAGCAGTTCTTC
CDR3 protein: CASSLNGVPYNEQFF

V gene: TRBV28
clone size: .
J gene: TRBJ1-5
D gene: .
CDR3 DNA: TGTGCCAGCACCCTCTTCGTGGGGCCGGGGAGGTTGGGCAATCAGCCCCAGCATTTT
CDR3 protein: CASTLFVGPGRLGNQPQHF

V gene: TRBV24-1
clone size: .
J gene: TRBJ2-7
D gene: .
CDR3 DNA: TGTGCCACCAGTGGATCAGGGTCAGCCTACGAGCAGTACTTC
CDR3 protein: CATSGSGSAYEQYF

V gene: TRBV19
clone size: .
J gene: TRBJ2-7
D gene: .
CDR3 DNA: TGTGCCAGTAGTATACCCTCCAGCACGGGACTTTTCGAGCAGTACTTC
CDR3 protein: CASSIPSSTGLFEQYF

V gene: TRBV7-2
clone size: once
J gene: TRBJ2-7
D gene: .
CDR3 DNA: TGTGCCAGCAGCTTAGTTGACCGGGGGGAGCAGTACTTC
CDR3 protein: CASSLVDRGEQYF

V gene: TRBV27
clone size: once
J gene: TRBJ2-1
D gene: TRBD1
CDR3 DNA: TGTGCCAGCAGTAAGATACAGGGGAACAATGAGCAGTTCTTC
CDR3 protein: CASSKIQGNNEQFF

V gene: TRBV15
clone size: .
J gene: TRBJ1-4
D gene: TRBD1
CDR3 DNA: TGTGCCACCAGCAGGGCCGGGACAGGTCGTGTCGGAAACCGTGAAAAACTGTTTTTT
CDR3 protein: CATSRAGTGRVGNREKLFF

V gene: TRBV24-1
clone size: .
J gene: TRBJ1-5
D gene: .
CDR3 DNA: TGTGCCACCGCGGTGGGTGGGTTGGACAATCAGCCCCAGCATTTT
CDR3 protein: CATAVGGLDNQPQHF

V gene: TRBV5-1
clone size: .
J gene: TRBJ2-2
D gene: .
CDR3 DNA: TGCGCCAGCAGCCCCCTAGATTTGGGCACCGGGGAGCTGTTTTTT
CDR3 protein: CASSPLDLGTGELFF

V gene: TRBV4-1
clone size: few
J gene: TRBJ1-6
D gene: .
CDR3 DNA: TGCGCCAGCAGCCAAGATGCCGGGAGCTCACCCCTCCACTTT
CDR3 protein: CASSQDAGSSPLHF

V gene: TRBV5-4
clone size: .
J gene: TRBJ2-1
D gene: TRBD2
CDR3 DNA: TGTGCCAGCAGCTTGGGGCTAGCGGACTACAATGAGCAGTTCTTC
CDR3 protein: CASSLGLADYNEQFF

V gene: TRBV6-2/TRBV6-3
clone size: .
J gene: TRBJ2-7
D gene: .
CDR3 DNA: TGTGCCAGCAGCGACCTACCAACAGGGAACGAGCAGTACTTC
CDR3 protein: CASSDLPTGNEQYF

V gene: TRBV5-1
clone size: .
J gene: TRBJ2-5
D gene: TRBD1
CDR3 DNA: TGCGCCAGCAGCTTAGAGGGGGCGTTAGGGACCCAGTACTTC
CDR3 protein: CASSLEGALGTQYF

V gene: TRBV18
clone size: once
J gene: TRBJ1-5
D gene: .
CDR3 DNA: TGTGCCAGCTCACCAGTAGGCAATCAGCCCCAGCATTTT
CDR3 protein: CASSPVGNQPQHF

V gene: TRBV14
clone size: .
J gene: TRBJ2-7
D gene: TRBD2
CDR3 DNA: TGTGCCAGCAGCCAAGATTCCCTAGCGGGACACGAGCAGTACTTC
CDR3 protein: CASSQDSLAGHEQYF

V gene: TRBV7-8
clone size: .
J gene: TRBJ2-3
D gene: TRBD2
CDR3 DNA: TGTGCCAGCAGGAGCGGGATTGAGACAGATACGCAGTATTTT
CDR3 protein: CASRSGIETDTQYF

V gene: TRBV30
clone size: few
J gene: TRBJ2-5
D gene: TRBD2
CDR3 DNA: TGTGCCTGGATCTCAACTAGCGCCAAAGAGACCCAGTACTTC
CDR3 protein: CAWISTSAKETQYF

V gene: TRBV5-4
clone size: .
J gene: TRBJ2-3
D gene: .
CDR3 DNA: TGTGCCAGCAGCTTACCCGGGGGCACAGATACGCAGTATTTT
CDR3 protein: CASSLPGGTDTQYF

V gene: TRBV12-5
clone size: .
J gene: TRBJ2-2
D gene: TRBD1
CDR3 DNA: TGTGCTAGTGGTTTCCACCTACCGGGACAGGGGGCAGAGGACACCGGGGAGCTGTTTTTT
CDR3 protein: CASGFHLPGQGAEDTGELFF

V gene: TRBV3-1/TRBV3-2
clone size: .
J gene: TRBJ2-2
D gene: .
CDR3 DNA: TGTGCCAGCGGTGCAGGGGACACCGGGGAGCTGTTTTTT
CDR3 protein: CASGAGDTGELFF

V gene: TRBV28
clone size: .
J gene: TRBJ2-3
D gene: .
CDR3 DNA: TGTGCCTCGGAGGGGGGGGGCACAGATACGCAGTATTTT
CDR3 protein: CASEGGGTDTQYF

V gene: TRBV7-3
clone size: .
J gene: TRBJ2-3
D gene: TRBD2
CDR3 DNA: TGTGCCAGCAGCTTAACTCAAGGTAGCGGGAGGGATACGCAGTATTTT
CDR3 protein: CASSLTQGSGRDTQYF

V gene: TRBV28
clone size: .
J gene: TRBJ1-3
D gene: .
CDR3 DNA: TGTGCCAGCAGTTTATTCAGAACCATATATTTT
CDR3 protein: CASSLFRTIYF

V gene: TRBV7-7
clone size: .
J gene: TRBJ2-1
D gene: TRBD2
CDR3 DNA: TGTGCCAGCAGCTTAGGACTAGCGGGTGGGAATGAGCAGTTCTTC
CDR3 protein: CASSLGLAGGNEQFF

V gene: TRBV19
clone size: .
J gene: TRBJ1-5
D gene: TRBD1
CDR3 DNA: TGTGCCACCTGGACAGGGATCAGTCAGCCCCAGCATTTT
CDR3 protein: CATWTGISQPQHF

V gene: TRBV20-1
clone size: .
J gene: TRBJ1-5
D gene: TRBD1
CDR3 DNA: TGCAGTGCTAGTTTGGTCGGGACAGGTAACAATCAGCCCCAGCATTTT
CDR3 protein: CSASLVGTGNNQPQHF

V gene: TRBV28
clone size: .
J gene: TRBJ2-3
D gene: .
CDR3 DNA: TGTGCCAGCAGCCTCCGGACTTCCTCCCCAGATACGCAGTATTTT
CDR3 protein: CASSLRTSSPDTQYF

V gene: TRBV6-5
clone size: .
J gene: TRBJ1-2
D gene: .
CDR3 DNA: TGTGCCAGCAGTTCGGCGGACAGCGGTTATGGCTACACCTTC
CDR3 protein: CASSSADSGYGYTF

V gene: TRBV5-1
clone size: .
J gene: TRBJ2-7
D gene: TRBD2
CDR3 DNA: TGCGCCAGCAGCGGAACCGGGACTAGCGGCTCCTACGAGCAGTACTTC
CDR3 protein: CASSGTGTSGSYEQYF

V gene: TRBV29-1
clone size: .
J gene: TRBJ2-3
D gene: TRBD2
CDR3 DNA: TGCAGCGTTGCACAATCTAGCGGGAGCACAGATACGCAGTATTTT
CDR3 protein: CSVAQSSGSTDTQYF